This TCR beta chain appears in the sequencing data of a study of cytotoxic CD8 clonotypes in ibrutinib-treated CLL. Looking at the study overall: Around 25 partial and 2 complete responses; at median about 70 months, roughly 15 remitted, 12 progressed. The average sample held roughly 250,000 productive templates and about 99,000 productive rearrangements.

Using immunoSEQ multiplex PCR, the repertoire was profiled, and TCRdb retains in-frame clones only, with some absent. The table shows about 200,000 clones, with roughly 72% occurring only once. The CDR3 spans 17 residues. The V end lost 1 base, the J end lost 0 bases, and 16 bases lay between the germline ends. Germline lookup yields CDR1 KGHSH and CDR2 LQKENI. The rearrangement joins TRBV18 to TRBJ2-7; D may correspond to TRBD1 or TRBD2 (7 bases each). Here the sequenced sample was PBMCs, taken after 24 months of ibrutinib treatment. The origin of this receptor is a human donor with chronic lymphocytic leukemia. The CDR3 loop is CASSPRAGQISSYEQYF. Here the CDR3 DNA reads TGTGCCAGCTCACCACGAGCGGGACAGATTAGCTCCTACGAGCAGTACTTC.